The 9 T cell receptor beta chains presented below share a single source sample, sequenced in a study of blood T cell repertoires in COVID-19. The repertoire was sequenced with immunoSEQ multiplex PCR; TCRdb's copy has only in-frame clones and lacks some. The top ten clones hold 11% of a sample with some 290,000 clones, 85% to 90% of them seen once. Input material: peripheral blood. Receptors originate from a woman aged 30 to 39 with COVID-19, enrolled during active disease.

CDR3 DNA: TGTGCCAGTAGTAGCCCCAGGGGACAGGCAACTCAGCCCCAGCATTTT. This translates into CASSSPRGQATQPQHF. This chain uses TRBV19 with TRBJ1-5; the match to TRBD1 covers 8 bases. After removal of 4 bases from V and 6 bases from J, the junction contained 11 bases not matched to a gene. The CDR3 sequence is 16 residues long. In germline, CDR1 is LNHDA, CDR2 SQIVND (reference sequence). Supplemented by reference TRBV19 and TRBJ1-5, the full variable domain reads DGGITQSPKYLFRKEGQNVTLSCEQNLNHDAMYWYRQDPGQGLRLIYYSQIVNDFQKGDIAEGYSVSREKKESFPLTVTSAQKNPTAFYLCASSSPRGQATQPQHFGDGTRLSIL.

The chain uses TRBV6-5 and TRBJ2-2; D remains ambiguous. Trimming pared 11 bases from V and 2 bases from J, leaving 12 bases between. CDR1 and CDR2 (germline): MNHEY, SVGAGI. CDR3 size: 13 residues. The DNA of the CDR3 is TGTGCCTCCAAGCGAGTAAACACCGGGGAGCTGTTTTTT. It encodes CASKRVNTGELFF.

This chain uses TRBV27 with TRBJ2-1, with 7 bases that match TRBD2. J gave up 5 bases and V 5 bases, and 6 bases lay outside the gene matches. This CDR3 comprises 14 residues. CDR1 MNHEY and CDR2 SMNVEV come from the germline V gene (reference sequence). The DNA for the CDR3 is TGTGCCAGCAGTCGGGCAGGGACTAACAATGAGCAGTTCTTC. Residues: CASSRAGTNNEQFF.

This chain joins TRBV6-5 and TRBJ1-1; 8 nucleotides align to TRBD1. V was pared by 8 bases and J by 8 bases, with 13 bases of the junction left unmatched. This CDR3 comprises 14 residues. Germline V CDR1 and CDR2: MNHEY, SVGAGI. The CDR3 region has the DNA TGTGCCAGCGACACGACAGGGGCTTCCGCAGAAGCTTTCTTT. Its translation is CASDTTGASAEAFF.

This clone was seen only a few times. V gene TRBV5-1 combines with J gene TRBJ2-7; a possible D gene is TRBD1 (6 bases). Deletions cut 1 base from V and 2 bases from J, with 16 bases between. This CDR3 is built from 16 residues. Germline values: CDR1 SGHRS, CDR2 YFSETQ. The DNA for the CDR3 is TGCGCCAGCAGCTTGCCTGGCAGGGGTTTAGCCTACGAGCAGTACTTC. Its protein is CASSLPGRGLAYEQYF.

In its sample, this clone was seen a few times. The V and J genes are TRBV18 and TRBJ1-3, with D possibly matching TRBD1 (5 bases). Germline V CDR1 and CDR2: KGHSH, LQKENI. This CDR3 comprises 17 residues. The germline V and J ends were trimmed by 2 bases and 5 bases, with 19 bases remaining between them. CDR3 nucleotides: TGTGCCAGCTCACCAATCCAGGGTCTTTCTGCTAGAAACACCATATATTTT. It codes for CASSPIQGLSARNTIYF.

The genes are TRBV7-8 and TRBJ2-7; unclear D gene. Germline-derived CDR1 and CDR2 are SGHVS and FQNEAQ. The V end was cut by 3 bases, the J end by 2 bases, with 8 bases between. The CDR3 contains 13 residues. Written as DNA, the CDR3 is TGTGCCAGCAGCTTTCCCCCCGCCTACGAGCAGTACTTC. Its translation is CASSFPPAYEQYF.

The chain carries TRBV7-6 and TRBJ2-1; 7 bases agree with TRBD1. V gave up 2 bases and J gave up 7 bases; unmatched junction bases: 17. Germline CDR1 SGHVS, CDR2 FNYEAQ. The CDR3 sequence is 18 residues long. CDR3 loop: CASSLSPLTGLSGNEQFF. Written as DNA, the CDR3 is TGTGCCAGCAGCTTATCGCCATTGACAGGGCTTTCGGGGAATGAGCAGTTCTTC.

This sequence joins TRBV19 and TRBJ1-5; the D is unclear. CDR1 and CDR2 (germline): LNHDA, SQIVND (reference sequence). V was shortened by 6 bases and J by 3 bases, with 12 bases between the two germline ends. This CDR3 has 14 residues. This CDR3 is CASSPFRDNQPQHF. The CDR3 DNA reads TGTGCCAGTAGCCCGTTCCGGGACAATCAGCCCCAGCATTTT.